This T cell receptor (beta chain) stems from a study of beta chain features in type 1 diabetes. This clone appeared a few times. V lost 5 bases to trimming and J lost 5 bases, with 13 bases between them. Germline values: CDR1 PRHDT, CDR2 FYEKMQ (reference sequence). The CDR3 spans 14 residues. All of the isolated RNA was reverse transcribed, so expressed TCRB transcripts were sequenced. Profiling relied on immunoSEQ multiplex PCR, and the TCRdb table lists in-frame clones only, not all of them. The sample has 400,000 to 600,000 clones, about 30% seen once; the top ten hold 0.06% to 0.07%. This TCR came from a man aged 18 to 35 in good health. What was sequenced was naive CD4+ T cells from blood. This sequence joins TRBV13 and TRBJ2-1; D uncertain. Here the CDR3 DNA reads TGTGCCAGCAGCGAAAAGGACGTCCACAATGAGCAGTTCTTC. Encoded protein: CASSEKDVHNEQFF.